One sample yielded the 9 T cell receptor beta chains listed below, sequenced in a study of regulatory T cells in long-lasting Graves disease. Libraries of TCR beta came from iRepertoire HTBI primers plus Arm-PCR of CDR3 regions. TCRdb used MiXCR to reprocess the multiplex PCR reads, holding one entry per CDR3 protein. The sample lists hundreds of thousands of distinct CDR3 sequences, 25% to 35% occurring once. Sample time point: persistent/refractory GD, antithyroid drugs over 5 years with positive TRAb. Extracted RNA from PBMCs served as the source of the TCR library. The material was peripheral blood mononuclear cells (PBMCs), obtained when the disease was refractory, from a patient treated with antithyroid drugs. The source is a female donor with Graves disease.

The chain uses TRBV7-2 and TRBJ1-4, with 8 bases aligning to TRBD1. Trimming at V came to 2 bases and at J to 7 bases, leaving 9 bases not matched to a gene. The CDR3 spans 16 residues. Germline V lookup: CDR1 SGHTA, CDR2 FQGNSA. CDR3 DNA sequence: TGTGCCAGCAGCTTAAACCCCCCAGGGGGCGGTGAAAAACTGTTTTTT. Its protein product is CASSLNPPGGGEKLFF.

This clonotype came up a few times. The chain recombines TRBV12-3 or TRBV12-4 with TRBJ1-3, with D possibly matching TRBD1 (5 bases). V lost 8 bases and J lost 2, with 13 bases in between. The length of the CDR3 is 14 residues. CDR3 residues: CASWEGDAGNTIYF. In DNA form, the CDR3 reads TGTGCCAGCTGGGAAGGGGATGCTGGAAACACCATATATTTT.

This clonotype appeared many times. V is TRBV12-3 or TRBV12-4 and J is TRBJ1-4; D may be TRBD1 (6 bases). This CDR3 comprises 13 residues. Trimming took off 6 bases at V and 7 bases at J, with 12 bases between the two ends. The CDR3 DNA sequence: TGTGCCAGCAGCGCAGGGGTTGGTGAAAAACTGTTTTTT. Protein sequence: CASSAGVGEKLFF.

This clonotype was seen repeatedly, ten times or more. The chain carries TRBV28 and TRBJ1-1, with 9 bases identical to TRBD1. This CDR3 is 15 amino acids long. The junction had 8 bases not matched to a gene; V was cut back by 7 bases and J by 2 bases. In germline, CDR1 is MDHEN, CDR2 SYDVKM. The CDR3 DNA sequence: TGTGCCAGCATGGCCAGGACAGGGGATAACACTGAAGCTTTCTTT. It specifies CASMARTGDNTEAFF.

This chain links TRBV14 with TRBJ1-2, with 7 bases identical to TRBD1. The trim removed 1 base at V and 5 bases at J, leaving 7 bases unmatched. Germline assignment: CDR1 SGHDN and CDR2 FVKESK. This CDR3 is 15 amino acids long. In DNA, the CDR3 is TGTGCCAGCAGCCAAGCACCGGGACAGCCTTATGGCTACACCTTC. This sequence encodes CASSQAPGQPYGYTF.

The gene calls are TRBV5-6 and TRBJ2-1; 13 positions agree with TRBD2. Germline assignment: CDR1 SGHDT and CDR2 YYEEEE. The trim removed 4 bases at V and 7 bases at J, leaving 8 bases unmatched. CDR3 length: 16 amino acids. The DNA of the CDR3 is TGTGCCAGCAGCGCGGGAGGACTAGCGGGAGATAATGAGCAGTTCTTC. Translation gives CASSAGGLAGDNEQFF. Combining the CDR3 with reference TRBV5-6 and TRBJ2-1 gives the whole variable domain DAGVTQSPTHLIKTRGQQVTLRCSPKSGHDTVSWYQQALGQGPQFIFQYYEEEERQRGNFPDRFSGHQFPNYSSELNVNALLLGDSALYLCASSAGGLAGDNEQFFGPGTRLTVL.

V gene TRBV3-1 combines with J gene TRBJ1-1; D not certain. The ends were cut back, 4 bases at V and 3 bases at J, with 18 bases in the middle. Germline V gene data show CDR1 as LGHDT and CDR2 as YNNKEL (reference sequence). The CDR3 sequence is 16 residues long. This CDR3 is CASSPTPASIDTEAFF. CDR3 coding DNA: TGTGCCAGCAGCCCTACCCCTGCTTCGATCGACACTGAAGCTTTCTTT.

The rearrangement joins TRBV6-2 or TRBV6-3 to TRBJ2-7; tentative D call: TRBD1 (5 bases). This CDR3 has 15 amino acids. V was clipped by 5 bases and J by 2 bases, with 16 bases between them. CDR1 and CDR2 from the germline V gene are MNHEY and SVGEGT. CDR3 loop: CASSEARGPTYEQYF. For the CDR3, the DNA is TGTGCCAGCAGTGAAGCTAGGGGTCCAACCTACGAGCAGTACTTC.

This clonotype turned up a few times. The J gene is TRBJ2-7, the V gene TRBV10-1, with 8 nucleotides matching TRBD2. CDR1 is WNHNN, CDR2 SYGVQD, per germline (reference sequence). The length of the CDR3 is 14 residues. Germline trimming cut 0 bases from V and 3 bases from J; bases unmatched to any gene: 1. The CDR3 nucleotides read TGCGCCAGCAGTGAGTCGGGACTAGTCTACGAGCAGTACTTC. Translation: CASSESGLVYEQYF.